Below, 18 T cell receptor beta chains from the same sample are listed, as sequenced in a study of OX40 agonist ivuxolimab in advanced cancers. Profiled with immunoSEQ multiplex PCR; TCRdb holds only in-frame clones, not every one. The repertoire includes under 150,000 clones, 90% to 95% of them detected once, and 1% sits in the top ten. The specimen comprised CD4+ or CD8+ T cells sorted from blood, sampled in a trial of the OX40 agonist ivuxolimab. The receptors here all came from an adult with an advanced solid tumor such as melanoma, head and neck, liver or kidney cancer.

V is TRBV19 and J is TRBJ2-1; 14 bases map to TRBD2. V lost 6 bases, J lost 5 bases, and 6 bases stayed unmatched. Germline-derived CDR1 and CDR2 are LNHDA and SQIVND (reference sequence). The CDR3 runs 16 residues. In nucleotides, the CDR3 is TGTGCCAGTAGCCGTAAGGGACTAGCGGGGGACAATGAGCAGTTCTTC. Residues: CASSRKGLAGDNEQFF.

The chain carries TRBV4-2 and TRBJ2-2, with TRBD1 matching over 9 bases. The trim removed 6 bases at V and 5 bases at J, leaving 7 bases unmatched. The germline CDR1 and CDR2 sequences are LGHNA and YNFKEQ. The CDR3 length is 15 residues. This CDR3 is CASRLGQGYTGELFF. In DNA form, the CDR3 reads TGTGCCAGCAGGCTGGGACAGGGTTATACCGGGGAGCTGTTTTTT.

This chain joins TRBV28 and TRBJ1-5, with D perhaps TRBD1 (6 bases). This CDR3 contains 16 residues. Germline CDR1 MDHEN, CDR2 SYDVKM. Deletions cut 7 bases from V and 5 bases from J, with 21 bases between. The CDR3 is CASTPRGKGDHQPQHF. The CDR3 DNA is TGTGCCAGCACCCCCCGAGGAAAGGGGGATCATCAGCCCCAGCATTTT. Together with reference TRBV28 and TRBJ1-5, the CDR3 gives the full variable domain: DVKVTQSSRYLVKRTGEKVFLECVQDMDHENMFWYRQDPGLGLRLIYFSYDVKMKEKGDIPEGYSVSREKKERFSLILESASTNQTSMYLCASTPRGKGDHQPQHFGDGTRLSIL.

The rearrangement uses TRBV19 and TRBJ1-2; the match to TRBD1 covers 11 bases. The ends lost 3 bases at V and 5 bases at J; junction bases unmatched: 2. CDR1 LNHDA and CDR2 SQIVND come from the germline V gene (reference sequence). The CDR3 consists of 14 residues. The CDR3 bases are TGTGCCAGTAGTATCGGGACAGGGGGGTATGGCTACACCTTC. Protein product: CASSIGTGGYGYTF. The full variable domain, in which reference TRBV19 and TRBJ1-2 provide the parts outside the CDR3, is DGGITQSPKYLFRKEGQNVTLSCEQNLNHDAMYWYRQDPGQGLRLIYYSQIVNDFQKGDIAEGYSVSREKKESFPLTVTSAQKNPTAFYLCASSIGTGGYGYTFGSGTRLTVV.

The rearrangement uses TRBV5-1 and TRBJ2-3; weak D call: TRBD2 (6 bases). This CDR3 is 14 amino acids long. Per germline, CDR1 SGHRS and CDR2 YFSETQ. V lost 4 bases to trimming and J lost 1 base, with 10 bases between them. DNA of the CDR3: TGCGCCAGCAGCCGAGGGGAGGGCACAGATACGCAGTATTTT. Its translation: CASSRGEGTDTQYF.

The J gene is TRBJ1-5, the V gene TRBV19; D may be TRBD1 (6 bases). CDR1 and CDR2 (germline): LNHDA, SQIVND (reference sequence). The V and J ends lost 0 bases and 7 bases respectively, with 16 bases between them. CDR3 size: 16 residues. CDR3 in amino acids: CASSIEGGSAWQPQHF. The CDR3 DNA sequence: TGTGCCAGTAGTATAGAAGGGGGGTCAGCATGGCAGCCCCAGCATTTT.

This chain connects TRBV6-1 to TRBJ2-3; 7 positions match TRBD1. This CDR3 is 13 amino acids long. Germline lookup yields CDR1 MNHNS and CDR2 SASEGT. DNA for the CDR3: TGTGCGAACAGGGGCATAGGCACAGATACGCAGTATTTT. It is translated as CANRGIGTDTQYF.

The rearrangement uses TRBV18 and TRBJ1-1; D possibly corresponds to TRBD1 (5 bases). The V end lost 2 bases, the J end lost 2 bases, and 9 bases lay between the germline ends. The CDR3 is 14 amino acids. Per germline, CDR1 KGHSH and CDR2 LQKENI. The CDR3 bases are TGTGCCAGCTCACCAGGGGGAGGTAACACTGAAGCTTTCTTT. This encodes CASSPGGGNTEAFF.

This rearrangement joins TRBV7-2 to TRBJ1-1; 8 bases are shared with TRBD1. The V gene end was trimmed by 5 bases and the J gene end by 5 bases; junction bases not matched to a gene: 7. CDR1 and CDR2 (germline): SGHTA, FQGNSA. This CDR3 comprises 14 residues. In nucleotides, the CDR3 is TGTGCCAGCAGCCTCGACAGGGGAAGAACTGAAGCTTTCTTT. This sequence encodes CASSLDRGRTEAFF.

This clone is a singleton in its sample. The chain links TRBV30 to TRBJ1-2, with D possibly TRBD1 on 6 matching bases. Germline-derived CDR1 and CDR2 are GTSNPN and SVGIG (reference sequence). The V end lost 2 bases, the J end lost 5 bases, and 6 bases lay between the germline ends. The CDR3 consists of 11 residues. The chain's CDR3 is CAWSTGYGYTF. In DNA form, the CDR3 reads TGTGCCTGGAGTACAGGGTATGGCTACACCTTC.

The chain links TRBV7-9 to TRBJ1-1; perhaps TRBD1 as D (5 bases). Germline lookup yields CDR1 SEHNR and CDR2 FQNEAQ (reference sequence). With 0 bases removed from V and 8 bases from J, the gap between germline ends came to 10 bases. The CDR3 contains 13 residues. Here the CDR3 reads CASSLAIGAEAFF. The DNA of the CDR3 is TGTGCCAGCAGCTTAGCGATCGGGGCCGAAGCTTTCTTT.

The CDR3 sequence: CASSRPGQPQHF. The CDR3 region has the DNA TGTGCCAGCAGTCGTCCGGGTCAGCCCCAGCATTTT. J is TRBJ1-5 and V is TRBV6-5, with D unresolved. Trimming left V 5 bases short and J 6 bases short, with 8 bases between. CDR1 and CDR2 (germline): MNHEY, SVGAGI. This CDR3 region has 12 residues.

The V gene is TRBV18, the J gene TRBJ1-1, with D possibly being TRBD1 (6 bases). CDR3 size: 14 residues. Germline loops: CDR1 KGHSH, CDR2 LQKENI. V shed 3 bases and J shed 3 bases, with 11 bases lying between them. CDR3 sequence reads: CASSPWEGDTEAFF. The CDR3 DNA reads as TGTGCCAGCTCACCCTGGGAGGGGGACACTGAAGCTTTCTTT.

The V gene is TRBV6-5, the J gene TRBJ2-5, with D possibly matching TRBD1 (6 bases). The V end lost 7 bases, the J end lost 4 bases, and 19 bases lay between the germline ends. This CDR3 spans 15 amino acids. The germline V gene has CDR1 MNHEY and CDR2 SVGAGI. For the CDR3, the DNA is TGTGCCAGCATCAACCGGGGACAAGTACGAGAGACCCAGTACTTC. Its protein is CASINRGQVRETQYF.

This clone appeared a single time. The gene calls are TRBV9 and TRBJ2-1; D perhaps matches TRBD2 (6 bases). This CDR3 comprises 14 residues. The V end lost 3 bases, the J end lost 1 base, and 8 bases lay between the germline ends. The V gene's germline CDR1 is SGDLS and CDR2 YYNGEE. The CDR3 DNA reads TGTGCCAGCAGCGGGGGGAGGTCCTACAATGAGCAGTTCTTC. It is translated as CASSGGRSYNEQFF.

Here the CDR3 DNA reads TGTGCCAGCAGTCGACCCGGGTCCGAGCAGTACTTC. Amino acid sequence: CASSRPGSEQYF. The chain carries TRBV7-2 and TRBJ2-7; no firm D call. The germline gives CDR1 SGHTA, CDR2 FQGNSA. Trimming took 6 bases from V and 6 from J, leaving 12 bases between them. This CDR3 region has 12 residues.

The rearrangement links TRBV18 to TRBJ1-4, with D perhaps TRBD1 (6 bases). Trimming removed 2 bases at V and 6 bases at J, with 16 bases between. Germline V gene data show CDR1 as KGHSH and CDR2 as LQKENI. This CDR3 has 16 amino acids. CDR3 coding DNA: TGTGCCAGCTCACCAACGTGGCAGGGGCTCGATGAAAAACTGTTTTTT. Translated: CASSPTWQGLDEKLFF.

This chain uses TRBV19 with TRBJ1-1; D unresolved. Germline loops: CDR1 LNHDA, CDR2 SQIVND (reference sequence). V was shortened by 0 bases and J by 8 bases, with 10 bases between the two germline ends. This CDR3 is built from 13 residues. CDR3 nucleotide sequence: TGTGCCAGTAGTATAGATTCTCACAGCGAAGCTTTCTTT. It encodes CASSIDSHSEAFF. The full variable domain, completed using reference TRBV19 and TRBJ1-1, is DGGITQSPKYLFRKEGQNVTLSCEQNLNHDAMYWYRQDPGQGLRLIYYSQIVNDFQKGDIAEGYSVSREKKESFPLTVTSAQKNPTAFYLCASSIDSHSEAFFGQGTRLTVV.